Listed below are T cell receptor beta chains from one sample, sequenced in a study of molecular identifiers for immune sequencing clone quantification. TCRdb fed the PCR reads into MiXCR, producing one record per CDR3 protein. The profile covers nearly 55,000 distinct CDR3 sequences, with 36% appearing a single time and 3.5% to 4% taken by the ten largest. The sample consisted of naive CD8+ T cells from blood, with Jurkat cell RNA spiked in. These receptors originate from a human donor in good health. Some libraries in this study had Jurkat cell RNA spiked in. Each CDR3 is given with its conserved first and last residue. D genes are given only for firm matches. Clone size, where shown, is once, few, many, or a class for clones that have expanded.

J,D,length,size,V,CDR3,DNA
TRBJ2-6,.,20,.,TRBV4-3,CASSQVLGEVGYSGANVLTF,TGCGCCAGCAGCCAGGTCCTCGGGGAGGTGGGCTACTCTGGGGCCAACGTCCTGACTTTC
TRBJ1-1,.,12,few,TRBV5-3,CASSLVGPEAFF,TGTGCCAGCAGCTTGGTGGGCCCTGAAGCTTTCTTT
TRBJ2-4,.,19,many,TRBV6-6,CASSYSTLATRIAKNIQYF,TGTGCCAGCAGTTACTCGACTCTAGCGACCCGAATAGCCAAAAACATTCAGTACTTC
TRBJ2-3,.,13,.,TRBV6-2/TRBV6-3,CASSYWGEDTQYF,TGTGCCAGCAGTTACTGGGGGGAAGATACGCAGTATTTT
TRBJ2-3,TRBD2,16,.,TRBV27,CASSPTPSGRLDTQYF,TGCGCCAGCAGTCCCACCCCTAGCGGGAGATTGGATACGCAGTATTTT
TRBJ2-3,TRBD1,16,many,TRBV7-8,CASSLLTGGDTDTQYF,TGTGCCAGCAGCTTATTGACAGGGGGAGACACAGATACGCAGTATTTT
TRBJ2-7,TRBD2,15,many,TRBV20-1,CSARDRTSVSYEQYF,TGCAGTGCTAGAGATAGGACTAGCGTCTCCTACGAGCAGTACTTC
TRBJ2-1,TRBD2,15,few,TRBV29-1,CSVGTGLAGENEQFF,TGCAGCGTTGGGACGGGACTAGCGGGAGAGAATGAGCAGTTCTTC
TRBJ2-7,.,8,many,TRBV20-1,CSAGGQYF,TGCAGTGCCGGCGGGCAGTACTTC
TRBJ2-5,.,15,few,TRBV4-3,CASSQDLVGRETQYF,TGCGCCAGCAGCCAAGACCTGGTGGGGCGAGAGACCCAGTACTTC
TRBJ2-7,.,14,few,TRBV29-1,CSVRGGRDAYEQYF,TGCAGCGTTAGGGGGGGGCGCGACGCCTACGAGCAGTACTTC
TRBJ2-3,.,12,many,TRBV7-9,CASSLDADTQYF,TGTGCCAGCAGCTTAGACGCAGATACGCAGTATTTT
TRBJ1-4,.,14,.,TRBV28,CASSLRGAIEELFF,TGTGCCAGCAGTTTGCGGGGGGCGATAGAAGAACTGTTTTTT
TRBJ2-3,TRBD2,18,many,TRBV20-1,CSASLTVTSGASTDTQYF,TGCAGTGCCTCACTCACAGTTACTAGCGGGGCTAGCACAGATACGCAGTATTTT
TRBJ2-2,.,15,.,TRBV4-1,CASSQRVGYSGELFF,TGCGCCAGCAGCCAAAGGGTAGGCTACTCCGGGGAGCTGTTTTTT
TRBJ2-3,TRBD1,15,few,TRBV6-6,CASLVGTGGTDTQYF,TGTGCCAGTCTGGTGGGGACAGGGGGGACAGATACGCAGTATTTT
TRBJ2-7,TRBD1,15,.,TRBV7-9,CASSLRDRLDYEQSF,TGTGCCAGCAGCTTAAGGGACAGGCTCGACTACGAGCAGTCCTTC
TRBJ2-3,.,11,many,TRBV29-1,CSVSLTDTQYF,TGCAGCGTTTCCCTGACAGATACGCAGTATTTT
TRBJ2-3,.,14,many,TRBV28,CASSLAESTDTQYF,TGTGCCAGCAGTTTAGCGGAAAGCACAGATACGCAGTATTTT
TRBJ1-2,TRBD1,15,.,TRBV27,CASSIPQGAFYGYTF,TGTGCCAGCAGTATTCCTCAGGGGGCGTTTTATGGCTACACCTTC
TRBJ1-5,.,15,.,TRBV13,CASSLTRGDNQPQHF,TGTGCCAGCAGCTTAACGAGGGGGGACAATCAGCCCCAGCATTTT
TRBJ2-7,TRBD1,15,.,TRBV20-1,CSARELRDSDYEQYF,TGCAGTGCTAGAGAACTCCGGGACAGCGACTACGAGCAGTACTTC
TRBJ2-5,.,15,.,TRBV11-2,CASSSQGPPQEPQYF,TGTGCCAGCAGCTCACAGGGTCCCCCTCAAGAGCCCCAGTACTTC
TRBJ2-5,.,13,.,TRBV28,CASGGGNEETQYF,TGTGCCAGCGGCGGGGGCAACGAAGAGACCCAGTACTTC
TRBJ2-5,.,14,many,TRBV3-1,CASSRRDQQETQYF,TGTGCCAGCAGCCGCCGGGACCAACAAGAGACCCAGTACTTC
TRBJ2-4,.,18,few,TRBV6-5,CASSPNQGFRGTKNIQYF,TGTGCCAGCAGTCCCAATCAAGGATTTCGGGGAACCAAAAACATTCAGTACTTC
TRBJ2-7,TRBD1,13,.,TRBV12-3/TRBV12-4,CASSSGQDHEQYF,TGTGCCAGCAGTTCGGGACAGGACCACGAGCAGTACTTC
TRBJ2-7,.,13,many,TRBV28,CASSLDVPYEQYF,TGTGCCAGCAGTTTAGATGTTCCCTACGAGCAGTACTTC
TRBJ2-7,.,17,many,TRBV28,CASSLPPHRQSSYEQYF,TGTGCCAGCAGTTTACCCCCTCACAGGCAGAGCTCCTACGAGCAGTACTTC
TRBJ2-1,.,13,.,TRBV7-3,CASSLTRYNEQFF,TGTGCCAGCAGCTTAACCCGGTACAATGAGCAGTTCTTC
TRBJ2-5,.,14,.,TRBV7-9,CASSFPDMAKTQYF,TGTGCCAGCAGCTTTCCGGATATGGCAAAGACCCAGTACTTC
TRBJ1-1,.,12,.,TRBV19,CASSCLYTEAIF,TGTGCCAGTAGTTGTTTGTACACTGAAGCTATCTTT
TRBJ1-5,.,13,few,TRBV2,CASSDSNNQPQHF,TGTGCCAGCAGTGACAGCAACAATCAGCCCCAGCATTTT